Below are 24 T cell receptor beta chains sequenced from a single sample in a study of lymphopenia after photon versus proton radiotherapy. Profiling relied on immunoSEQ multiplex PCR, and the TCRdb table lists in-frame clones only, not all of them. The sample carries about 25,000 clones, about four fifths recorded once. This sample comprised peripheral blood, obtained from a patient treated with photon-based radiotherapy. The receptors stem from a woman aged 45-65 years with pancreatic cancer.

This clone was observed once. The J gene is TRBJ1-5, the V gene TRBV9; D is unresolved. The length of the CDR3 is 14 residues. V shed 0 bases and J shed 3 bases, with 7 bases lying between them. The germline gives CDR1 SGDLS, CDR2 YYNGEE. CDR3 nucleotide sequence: TGTGCCAGCAGCGTAGGGGGAAACAATCAGCCCCAGCATTTT. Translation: CASSVGGNNQPQHF.

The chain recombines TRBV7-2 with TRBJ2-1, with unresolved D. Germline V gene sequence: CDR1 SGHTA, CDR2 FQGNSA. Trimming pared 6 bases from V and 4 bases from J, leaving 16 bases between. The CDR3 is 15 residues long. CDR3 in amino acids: CASSPQAIPYNEQFF. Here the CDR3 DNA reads TGTGCCAGCAGTCCTCAAGCTATTCCTTACAATGAGCAGTTCTTC.

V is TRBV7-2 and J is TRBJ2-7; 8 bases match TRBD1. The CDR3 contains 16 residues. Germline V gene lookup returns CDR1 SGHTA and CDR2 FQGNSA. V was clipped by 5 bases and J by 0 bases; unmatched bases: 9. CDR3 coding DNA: TGTGCCAGCAGCGAACCCGGGACAGGCAGCTCCTACGAGCAGTACTTC. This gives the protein CASSEPGTGSSYEQYF.

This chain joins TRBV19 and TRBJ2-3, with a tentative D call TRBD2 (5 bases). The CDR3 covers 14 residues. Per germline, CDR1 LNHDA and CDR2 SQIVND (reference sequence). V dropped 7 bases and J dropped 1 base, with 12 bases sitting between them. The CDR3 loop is CASTPGLRTDTQYF. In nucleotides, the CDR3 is TGTGCCAGTACCCCCGGACTGCGCACAGATACGCAGTATTTT. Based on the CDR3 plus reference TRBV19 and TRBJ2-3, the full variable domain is DGGITQSPKYLFRKEGQNVTLSCEQNLNHDAMYWYRQDPGQGLRLIYYSQIVNDFQKGDIAEGYSVSREKKESFPLTVTSAQKNPTAFYLCASTPGLRTDTQYFGPGTRLTVL.

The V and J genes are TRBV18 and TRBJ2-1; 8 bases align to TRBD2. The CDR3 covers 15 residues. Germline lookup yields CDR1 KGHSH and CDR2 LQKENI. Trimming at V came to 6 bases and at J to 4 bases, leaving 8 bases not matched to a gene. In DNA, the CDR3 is TGTGCCAGCTCCCTGGGACTAGTAAAATACAATGAGCAGTTCTTC. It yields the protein CASSLGLVKYNEQFF.

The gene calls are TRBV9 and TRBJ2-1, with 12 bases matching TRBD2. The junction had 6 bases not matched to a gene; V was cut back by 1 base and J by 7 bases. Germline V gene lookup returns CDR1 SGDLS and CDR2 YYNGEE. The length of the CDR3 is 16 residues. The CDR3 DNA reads TGTGCCAGCAGCGTAAGACTAGCGGGAGAAGAAAATGAGCAGTTCTTC. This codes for CASSVRLAGEENEQFF.

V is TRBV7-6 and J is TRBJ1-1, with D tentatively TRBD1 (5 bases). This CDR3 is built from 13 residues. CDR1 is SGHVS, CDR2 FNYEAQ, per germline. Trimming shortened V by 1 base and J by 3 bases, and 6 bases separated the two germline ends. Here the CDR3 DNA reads TGTGCCAGCAGCTTAGAAGGGGACACTGAAGCTTTCTTT. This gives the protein CASSLEGDTEAFF.

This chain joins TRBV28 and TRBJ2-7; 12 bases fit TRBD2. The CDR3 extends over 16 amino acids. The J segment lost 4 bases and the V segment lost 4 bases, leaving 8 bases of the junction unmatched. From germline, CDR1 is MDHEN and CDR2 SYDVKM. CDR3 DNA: TGTGCCAGCAGTTACCGACTAGCGGGAGTCCAGTACGAGCAGTACTTC. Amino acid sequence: CASSYRLAGVQYEQYF.

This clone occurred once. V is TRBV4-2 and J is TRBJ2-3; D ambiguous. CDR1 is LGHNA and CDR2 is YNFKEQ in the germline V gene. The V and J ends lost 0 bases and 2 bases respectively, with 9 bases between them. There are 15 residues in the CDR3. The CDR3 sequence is CASSQDYQYTDTQYF. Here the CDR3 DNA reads TGTGCCAGCAGCCAAGATTACCAGTACACAGATACGCAGTATTTT.

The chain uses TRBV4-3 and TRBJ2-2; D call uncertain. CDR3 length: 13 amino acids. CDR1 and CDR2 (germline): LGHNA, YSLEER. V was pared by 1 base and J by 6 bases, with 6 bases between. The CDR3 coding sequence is TGCGCCAGCAGCCAAGGGATTCCCGGGGAGCTGTTTTTT. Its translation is CASSQGIPGELFF.

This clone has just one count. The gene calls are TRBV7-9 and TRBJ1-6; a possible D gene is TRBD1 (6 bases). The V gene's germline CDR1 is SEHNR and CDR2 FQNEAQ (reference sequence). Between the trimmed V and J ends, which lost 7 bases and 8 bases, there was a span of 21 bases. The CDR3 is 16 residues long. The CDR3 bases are TGTGCCAGCACCTTTTGGGGGGGGCGCTTCGATTCACCCCTCCACTTT. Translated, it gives CASTFWGGRFDSPLHF.

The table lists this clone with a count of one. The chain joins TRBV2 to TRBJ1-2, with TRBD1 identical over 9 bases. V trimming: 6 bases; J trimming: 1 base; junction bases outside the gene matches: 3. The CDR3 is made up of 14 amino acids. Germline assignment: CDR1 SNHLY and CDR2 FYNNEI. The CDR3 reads CASSRDRVNYGYTF. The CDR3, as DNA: TGTGCCAGCAGCCGGGACAGGGTTAACTATGGCTACACCTTC.

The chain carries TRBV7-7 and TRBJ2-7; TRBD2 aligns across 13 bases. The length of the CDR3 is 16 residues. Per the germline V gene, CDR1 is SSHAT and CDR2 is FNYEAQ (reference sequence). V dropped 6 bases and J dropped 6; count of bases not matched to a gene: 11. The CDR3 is CASSPGLAGAFGEQYF. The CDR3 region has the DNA TGTGCCAGCAGTCCCGGACTAGCGGGAGCATTCGGCGAGCAGTACTTC. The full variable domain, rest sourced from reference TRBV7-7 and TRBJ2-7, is GAGVSQSPRYKVTKRGQDVTLRCDPISSHATLYWYQQALGQGPEFLTYFNYEAQPDKSGLPSDRFSAERPEGSISTLTIQRTEQRDSAMYRCASSPGLAGAFGEQYFGPGTRLTVT.

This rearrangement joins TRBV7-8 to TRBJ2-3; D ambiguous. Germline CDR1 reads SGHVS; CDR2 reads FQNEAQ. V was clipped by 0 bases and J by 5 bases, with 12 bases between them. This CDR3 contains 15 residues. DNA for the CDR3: TGTGCCAGCAGCTTAGCAGGAAGAGTCGGAGATACGCAGTATTTT. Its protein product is CASSLAGRVGDTQYF.

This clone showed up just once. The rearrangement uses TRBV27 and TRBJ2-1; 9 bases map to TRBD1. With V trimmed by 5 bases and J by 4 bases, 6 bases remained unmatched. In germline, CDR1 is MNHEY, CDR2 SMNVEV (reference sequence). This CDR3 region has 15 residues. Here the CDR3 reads CASSRGQGGYNEQFF. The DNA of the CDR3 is TGTGCCAGCAGTCGGGGACAGGGAGGGTACAATGAGCAGTTCTTC.

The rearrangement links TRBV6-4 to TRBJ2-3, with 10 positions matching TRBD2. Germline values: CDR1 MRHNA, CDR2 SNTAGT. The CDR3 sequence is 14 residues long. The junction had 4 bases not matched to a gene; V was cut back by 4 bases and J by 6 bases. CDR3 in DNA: TGTGCCAGCAGTGCACTAGCGGGATCTGATACGCAGTATTTT. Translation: CASSALAGSDTQYF.

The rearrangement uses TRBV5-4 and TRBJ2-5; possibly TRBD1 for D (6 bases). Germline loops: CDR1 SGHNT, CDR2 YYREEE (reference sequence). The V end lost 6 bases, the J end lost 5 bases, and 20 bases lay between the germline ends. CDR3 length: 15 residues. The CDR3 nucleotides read TGTGCCAGCAACGAGAAAACAGGGCGGGTGGAGACCCAGTACTTC. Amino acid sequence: CASNEKTGRVETQYF.

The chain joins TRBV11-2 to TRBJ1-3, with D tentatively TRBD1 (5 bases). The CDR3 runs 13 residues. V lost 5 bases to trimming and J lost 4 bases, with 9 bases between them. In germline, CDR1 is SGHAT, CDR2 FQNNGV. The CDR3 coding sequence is TGTGCCAGCAGCCCCGGGGGGGGAAACACCATATATTTT. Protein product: CASSPGGGNTIYF.

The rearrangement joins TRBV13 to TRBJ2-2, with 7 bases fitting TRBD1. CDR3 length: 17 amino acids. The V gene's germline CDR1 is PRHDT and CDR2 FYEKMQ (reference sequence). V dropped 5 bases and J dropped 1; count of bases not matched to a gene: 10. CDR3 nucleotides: TGTGCCAGCAGCCTTCCCGGGGACAGTCGGAACACCGGGGAGCTGTTTTTT. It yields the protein CASSLPGDSRNTGELFF.

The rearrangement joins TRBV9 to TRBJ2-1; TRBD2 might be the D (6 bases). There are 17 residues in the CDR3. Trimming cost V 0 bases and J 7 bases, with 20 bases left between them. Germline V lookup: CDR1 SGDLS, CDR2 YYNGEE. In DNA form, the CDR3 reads TGTGCCAGCAGCGTAGGTTCGGGAGTGGGTACGGGGAATGAGCAGTTCTTC. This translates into CASSVGSGVGTGNEQFF.

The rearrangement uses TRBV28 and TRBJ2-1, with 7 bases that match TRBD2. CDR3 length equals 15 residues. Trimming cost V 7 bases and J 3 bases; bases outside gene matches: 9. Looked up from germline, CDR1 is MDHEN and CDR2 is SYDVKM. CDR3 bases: TGTGCCAGCACCCCCCAAAAGCGGGACTACAATGAGCAGTTCTTC. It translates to CASTPQKRDYNEQFF.

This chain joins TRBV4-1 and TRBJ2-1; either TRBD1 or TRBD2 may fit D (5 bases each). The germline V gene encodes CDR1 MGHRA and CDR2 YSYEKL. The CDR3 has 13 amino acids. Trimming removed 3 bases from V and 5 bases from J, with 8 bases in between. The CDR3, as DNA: TGCGCCAGCAGCCAGGGGACCAACAATGAGCAGTTCTTC. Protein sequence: CASSQGTNNEQFF.

CDR3 sequence: CASRGDKGKSTEAFF. The CDR3 DNA reads as TGTGCCAGCAGGGGAGACAAGGGGAAGAGCACTGAAGCTTTCTTT. The gene calls are TRBV25-1 and TRBJ1-1, with D maybe TRBD1 (5 bases). The CDR3 consists of 15 residues. V shed 6 bases and J shed 4 bases, with 18 bases lying between them. CDR1 is MGHDK and CDR2 is SYGVNS in the germline V gene.

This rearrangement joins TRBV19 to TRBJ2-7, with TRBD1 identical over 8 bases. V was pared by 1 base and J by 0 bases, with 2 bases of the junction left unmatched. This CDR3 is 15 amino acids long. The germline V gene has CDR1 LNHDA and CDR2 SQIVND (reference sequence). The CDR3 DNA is TGTGCCAGTAGTATAGGGACAGGGTCCTCCTACGAGCAGTACTTC. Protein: CASSIGTGSSYEQYF.